The 3 T cell receptor beta chains below were found in one sample sequenced in a study of Graves' ophthalmopathy and Graves' hyperthyroidism. Amplification targeted the TCR beta CDR3 regions, with RNA transcripts as the source material. First-round RT-PCR employed HTBI primers, with a second-round multiplex PCR after it. TCRdb recomputed calls from the multiplex PCR reads with MiXCR, one row per CDR3 protein. Of 300,000 to 400,000 distinct CDR3 sequences listed, 17% are singletons. Sequencing was performed on peripheral blood. The receptors come from an adult man with Graves' ophthalmopathy.

The table lists this clonotype with many counts. J is TRBJ1-6 and V is TRBV20-1; 7 positions agree with TRBD1. The germline gives CDR1 DFQATT, CDR2 SNEGSKA (reference sequence). This CDR3 is built from 15 residues. Trimming at V came to 4 bases and at J to 1 base, leaving 4 bases not matched to a gene. CDR3 region: CSAIYRGSYNSPLHF. DNA of the CDR3: TGCAGTGCTATCTACAGGGGTTCCTATAATTCACCCCTCCACTTT.

The chain joins TRBV6-1 to TRBJ2-5; possibly TRBD2 for D (6 bases). V gave up 11 bases and J gave up 5 bases, with 12 bases separating them. Per the germline V gene, CDR1 is MNHNS and CDR2 is SASEGT. The CDR3 has 11 amino acids. CDR3 loop: CAGAGSETQYF. As DNA, the CDR3 is TGTGCCGGGGCGGGGAGCGAGACCCAGTACTTC.

This clonotype was recorded many times. This chain joins TRBV20-1 and TRBJ2-7; D gene uncertain. V was trimmed by 6 bases and J by 0 bases, leaving 15 bases between them. CDR1 is DFQATT, CDR2 SNEGSKA, per germline (reference sequence). The CDR3 has 14 residues. The CDR3 protein is CSAAPQPSSYEQYF. The CDR3 DNA reads TGCAGTGCCGCGCCCCAGCCCTCCTCCTACGAGCAGTACTTC.